Following are 2 T cell receptor beta chains from one sample sequenced in a study of cytomegalovirus exposure and HLA in healthy donors. PCR used 60 Vbeta primers and 13 Jbeta primers. Using immunoSEQ multiplex PCR, the repertoire was profiled, and TCRdb retains in-frame clones only, with some absent. The sample includes approximately 120,000 clones, more than 75% of them seen just once. The material sequenced was PBMCs. The receptors come from a man aged 40-50 years in good health and CMV-seronegative.

The V call is TRBV4-3, the J call TRBJ2-3; a possible D gene is TRBD2 (6 bases). Germline V gene sequence: CDR1 LGHNA, CDR2 YSLEER. The length of the CDR3 is 16 residues. Trimming removed 4 bases from V and 1 base from J, with 15 bases in between. The CDR3 here is CASSLQNSGGTDTQYF. For the CDR3, the DNA is TGCGCCAGCAGCCTGCAAAACTCGGGGGGCACAGATACGCAGTATTTT.

The V and J genes are TRBV7-9 and TRBJ1-1, with D tentatively TRBD1 (6 bases). V was shortened by 1 base and J by 1 base, with 10 bases between the two germline ends. Germline values: CDR1 SEHNR, CDR2 FQNEAQ (reference sequence). CDR3 length: 15 amino acids. CDR3 in DNA: TGTGCCAGCAGCTTAGTACAGGGACAGAACACTGAAGCTTTCTTT. Amino acid sequence: CASSLVQGQNTEAFF.